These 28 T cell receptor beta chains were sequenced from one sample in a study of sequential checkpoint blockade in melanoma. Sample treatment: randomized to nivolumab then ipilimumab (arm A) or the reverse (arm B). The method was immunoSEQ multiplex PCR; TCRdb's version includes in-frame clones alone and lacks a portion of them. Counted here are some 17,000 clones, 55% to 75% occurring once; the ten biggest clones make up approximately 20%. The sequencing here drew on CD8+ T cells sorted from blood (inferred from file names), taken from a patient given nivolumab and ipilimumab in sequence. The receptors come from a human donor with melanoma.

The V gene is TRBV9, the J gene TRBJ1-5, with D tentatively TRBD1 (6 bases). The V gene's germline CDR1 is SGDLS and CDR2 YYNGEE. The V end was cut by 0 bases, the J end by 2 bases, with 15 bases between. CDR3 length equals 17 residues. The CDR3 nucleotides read TGTGCCAGCAGCGTAGACGGGGGGCGCGGGGGCAATCAGCCCCAGCATTTT. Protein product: CASSVDGGRGGNQPQHF.

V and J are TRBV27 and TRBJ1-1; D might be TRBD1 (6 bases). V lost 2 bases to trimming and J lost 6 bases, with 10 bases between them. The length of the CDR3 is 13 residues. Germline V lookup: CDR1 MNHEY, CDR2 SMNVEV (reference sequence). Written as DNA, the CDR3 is TGTGCCAGCAGTTTACTCGGGACATCTGAAGCTTTCTTT. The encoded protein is CASSLLGTSEAFF.

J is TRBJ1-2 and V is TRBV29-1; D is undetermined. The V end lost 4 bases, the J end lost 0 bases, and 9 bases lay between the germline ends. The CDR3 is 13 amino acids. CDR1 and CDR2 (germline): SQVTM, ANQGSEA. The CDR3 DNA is TGCAGCGTTGTTGGCGGTTCTAACTATGGCTACACCTTC. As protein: CSVVGGSNYGYTF.

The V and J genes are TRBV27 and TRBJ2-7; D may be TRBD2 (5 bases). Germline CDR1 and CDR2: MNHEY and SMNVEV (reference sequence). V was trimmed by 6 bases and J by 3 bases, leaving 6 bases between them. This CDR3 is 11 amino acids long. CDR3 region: CASRLGYEQYF. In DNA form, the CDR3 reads TGTGCCAGCAGACTAGGCTACGAGCAGTACTTC.

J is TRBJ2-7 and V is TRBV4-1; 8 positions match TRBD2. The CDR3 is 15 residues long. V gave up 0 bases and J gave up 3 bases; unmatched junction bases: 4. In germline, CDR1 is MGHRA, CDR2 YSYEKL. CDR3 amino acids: CASSQDSGGYYEQYF. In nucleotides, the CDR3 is TGCGCCAGCAGCCAAGACAGCGGGGGTTACTACGAGCAGTACTTC.

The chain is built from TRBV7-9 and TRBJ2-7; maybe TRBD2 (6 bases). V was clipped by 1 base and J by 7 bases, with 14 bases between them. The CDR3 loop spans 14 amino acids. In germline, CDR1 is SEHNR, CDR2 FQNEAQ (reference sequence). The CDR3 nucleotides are TGTGCCAGCAGCTTAGGAGGAGGGCAGCGGGAGCAGTACTTC. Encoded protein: CASSLGGGQREQYF.

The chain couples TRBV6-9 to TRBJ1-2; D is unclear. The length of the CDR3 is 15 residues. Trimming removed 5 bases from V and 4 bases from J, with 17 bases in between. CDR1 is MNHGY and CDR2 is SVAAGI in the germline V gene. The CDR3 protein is CASSQAAREGYGYTF. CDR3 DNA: TGTGCCAGCAGTCAAGCCGCGAGGGAGGGCTATGGCTACACCTTC.

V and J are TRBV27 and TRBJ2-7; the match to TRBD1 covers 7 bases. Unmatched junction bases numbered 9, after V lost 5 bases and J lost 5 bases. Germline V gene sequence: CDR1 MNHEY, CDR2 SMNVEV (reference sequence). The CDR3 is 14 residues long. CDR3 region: CASSHTTGYHEQYF. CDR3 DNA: TGTGCCAGCAGTCATACGACAGGGTATCACGAGCAGTACTTC.

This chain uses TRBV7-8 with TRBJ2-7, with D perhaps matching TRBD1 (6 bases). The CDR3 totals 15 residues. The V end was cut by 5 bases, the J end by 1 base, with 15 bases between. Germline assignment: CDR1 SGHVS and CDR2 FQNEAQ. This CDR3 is CASSVPGAISYEQYF. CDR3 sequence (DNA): TGTGCCAGCAGCGTACCAGGGGCAATTTCCTACGAGCAGTACTTC.

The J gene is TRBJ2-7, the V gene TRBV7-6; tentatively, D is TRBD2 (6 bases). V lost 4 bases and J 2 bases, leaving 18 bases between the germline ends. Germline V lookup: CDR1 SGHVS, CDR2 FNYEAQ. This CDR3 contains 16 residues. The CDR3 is CASSSTGGGVPYEQYF. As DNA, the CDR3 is TGTGCCAGCAGCTCTACCGGTGGCGGGGTTCCCTACGAGCAGTACTTC.

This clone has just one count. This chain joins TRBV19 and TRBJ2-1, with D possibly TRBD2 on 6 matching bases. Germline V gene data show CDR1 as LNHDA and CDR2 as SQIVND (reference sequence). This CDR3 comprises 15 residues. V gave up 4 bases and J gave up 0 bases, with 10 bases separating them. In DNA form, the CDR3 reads TGTGCCAGTAGTACTAGCGTGAGCTCCTACAATGAGCAGTTCTTC. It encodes CASSTSVSSYNEQFF.

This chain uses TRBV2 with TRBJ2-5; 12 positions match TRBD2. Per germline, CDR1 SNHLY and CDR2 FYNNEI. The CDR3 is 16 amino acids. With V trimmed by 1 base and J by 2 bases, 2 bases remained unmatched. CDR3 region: CASSEELAGGQETQYF. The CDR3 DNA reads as TGTGCCAGCAGTGAAGAACTAGCGGGGGGACAAGAGACCCAGTACTTC.

CDR3 in amino acids: CASSLSGTGVDNEQFF. The CDR3 DNA follows: TGTGCCAGCAGTTTATCGGGGACAGGGGTGGACAATGAGCAGTTCTTC. The chain recombines TRBV27 with TRBJ2-1; 10 bases are a match to TRBD1. Trimming took 0 bases from V and 5 from J; bases not matched to a gene: 4. This CDR3 is built from 16 residues. CDR1 MNHEY and CDR2 SMNVEV come from the germline V gene (reference sequence).

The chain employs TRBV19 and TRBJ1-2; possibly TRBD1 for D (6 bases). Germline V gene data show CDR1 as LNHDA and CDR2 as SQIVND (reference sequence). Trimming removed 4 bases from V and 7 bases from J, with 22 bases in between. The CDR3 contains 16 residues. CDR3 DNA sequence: TGTGCCAGTAGTACCCGGGACACCACAGGTCTCTCTGGCTACACCTTC. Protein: CASSTRDTTGLSGYTF.

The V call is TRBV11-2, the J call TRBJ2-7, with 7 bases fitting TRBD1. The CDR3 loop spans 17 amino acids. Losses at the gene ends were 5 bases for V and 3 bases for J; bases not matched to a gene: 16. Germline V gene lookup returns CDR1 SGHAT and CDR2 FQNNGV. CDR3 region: CASSPTLPRTGDYEQYF. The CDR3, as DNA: TGTGCCAGCAGCCCGACCTTGCCTCGGACAGGAGACTACGAGCAGTACTTC.

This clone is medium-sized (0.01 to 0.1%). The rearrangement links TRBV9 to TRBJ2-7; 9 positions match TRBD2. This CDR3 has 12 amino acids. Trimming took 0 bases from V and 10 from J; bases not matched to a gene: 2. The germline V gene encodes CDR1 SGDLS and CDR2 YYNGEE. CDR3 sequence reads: CASSVGTSDQYF. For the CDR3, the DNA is TGTGCCAGCAGCGTAGGGACTAGCGACCAGTACTTC.

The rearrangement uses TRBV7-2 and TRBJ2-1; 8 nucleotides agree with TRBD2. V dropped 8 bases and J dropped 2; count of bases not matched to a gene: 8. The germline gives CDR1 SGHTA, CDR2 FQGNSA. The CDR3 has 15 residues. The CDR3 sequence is CASELPGGAYNEQFF. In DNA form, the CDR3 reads TGTGCCAGCGAGCTGCCGGGAGGGGCCTACAATGAGCAGTTCTTC.

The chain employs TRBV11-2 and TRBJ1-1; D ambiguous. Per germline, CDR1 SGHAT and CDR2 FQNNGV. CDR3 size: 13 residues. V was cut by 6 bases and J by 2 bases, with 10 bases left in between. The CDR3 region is CASRPGGNTEAFF. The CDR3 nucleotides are TGTGCCAGCAGACCAGGAGGCAACACTGAAGCTTTCTTT.

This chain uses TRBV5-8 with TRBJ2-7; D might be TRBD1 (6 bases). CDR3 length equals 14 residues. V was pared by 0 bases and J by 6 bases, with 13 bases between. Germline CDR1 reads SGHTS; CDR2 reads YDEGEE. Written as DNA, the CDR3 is TGTGCCAGCAGCTTGGCTGGGGGCTGGGTCGAGCAGTACTTC. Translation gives CASSLAGGWVEQYF.

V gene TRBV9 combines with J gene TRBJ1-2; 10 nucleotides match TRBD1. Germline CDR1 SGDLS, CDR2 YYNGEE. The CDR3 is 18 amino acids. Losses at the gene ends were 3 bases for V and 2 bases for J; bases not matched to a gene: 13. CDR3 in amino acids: CASSESGTGALINYGYTF. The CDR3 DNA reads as TGTGCCAGCAGCGAGTCCGGGACAGGGGCCCTGATCAACTATGGCTACACCTTC.

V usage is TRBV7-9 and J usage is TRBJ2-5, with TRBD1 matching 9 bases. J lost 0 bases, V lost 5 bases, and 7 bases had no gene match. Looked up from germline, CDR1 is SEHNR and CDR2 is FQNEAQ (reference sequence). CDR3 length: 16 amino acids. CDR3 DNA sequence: TGTGCCAGCAGCCGCGCGGGGACAGGGAACCAAGAGACCCAGTACTTC. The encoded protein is CASSRAGTGNQETQYF.

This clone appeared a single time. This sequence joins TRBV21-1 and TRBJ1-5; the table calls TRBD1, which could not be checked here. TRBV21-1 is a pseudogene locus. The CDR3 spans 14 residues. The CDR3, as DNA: TGTGCCAGCAGCCCCTGGGCAGGAAGGCAGCCCCAGCATTTT. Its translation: CASSPWAGRQPQHF.

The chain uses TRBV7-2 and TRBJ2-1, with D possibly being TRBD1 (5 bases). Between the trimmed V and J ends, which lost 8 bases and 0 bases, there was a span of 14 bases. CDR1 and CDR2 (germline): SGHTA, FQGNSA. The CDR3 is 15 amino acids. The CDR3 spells CASHKWTSSYNEQFF. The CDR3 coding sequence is TGTGCCAGCCACAAATGGACAAGCTCCTACAATGAGCAGTTCTTC.

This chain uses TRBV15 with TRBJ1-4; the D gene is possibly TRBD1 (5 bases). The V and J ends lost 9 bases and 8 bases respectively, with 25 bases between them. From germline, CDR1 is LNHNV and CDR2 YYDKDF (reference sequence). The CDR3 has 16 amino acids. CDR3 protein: CATLGSTGGFNEKLFF. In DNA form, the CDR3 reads TGTGCCACTCTCGGATCCACGGGGGGTTTTAACGAAAAACTGTTTTTT.

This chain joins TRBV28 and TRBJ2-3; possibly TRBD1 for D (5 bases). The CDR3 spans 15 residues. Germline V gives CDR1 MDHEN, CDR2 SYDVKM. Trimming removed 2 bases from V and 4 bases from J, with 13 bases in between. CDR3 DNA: TGTGCCAGCAGTTTAGGGTCCAGGGCCGCAGATACGCAGTATTTT. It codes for CASSLGSRAADTQYF.

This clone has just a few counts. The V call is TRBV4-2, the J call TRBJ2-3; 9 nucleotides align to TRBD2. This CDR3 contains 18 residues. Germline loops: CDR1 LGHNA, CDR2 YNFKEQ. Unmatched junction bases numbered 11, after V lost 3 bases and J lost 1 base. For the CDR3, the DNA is TGTGCCAGCAGCCAGACGTTTGCGGGGGGGCCGGGCACAGATACGCAGTATTTT. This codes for CASSQTFAGGPGTDTQYF.

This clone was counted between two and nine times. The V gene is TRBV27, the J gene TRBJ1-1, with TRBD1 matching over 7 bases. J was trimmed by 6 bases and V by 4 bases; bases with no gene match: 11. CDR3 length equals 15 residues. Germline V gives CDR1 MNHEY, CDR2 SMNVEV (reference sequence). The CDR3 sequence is CASSSLQGIGAEAFF. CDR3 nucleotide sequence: TGTGCCAGCAGTTCGCTACAGGGGATAGGGGCTGAAGCTTTCTTT.

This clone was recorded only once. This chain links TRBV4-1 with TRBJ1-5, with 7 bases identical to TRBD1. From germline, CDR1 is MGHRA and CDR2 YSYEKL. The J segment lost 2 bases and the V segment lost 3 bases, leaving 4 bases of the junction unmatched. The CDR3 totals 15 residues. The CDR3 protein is CASSHSGTGNQPQHF. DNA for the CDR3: TGCGCCAGCAGCCACTCCGGGACAGGCAATCAGCCCCAGCATTTT.